Presented here are 27 T cell receptor beta chains from one specimen sequenced in a study of PD-L1 blockade in urothelial cancer. This table comes from immunoSEQ multiplex PCR, and its TCRdb copy is limited to in-frame clones, with some not included. The sample yields about 30,000 clones, 75% to 90% seen once. The input for sequencing was PBMCs, taken around atezolizumab (anti-PD-L1) treatment. These receptors all stem from a man in his fifties or sixties with urothelial cancer.

This clone was seen just once. The chain joins TRBV30 to TRBJ2-1; 9 bases match TRBD2. CDR3 size: 14 residues. Germline V gene sequence: CDR1 GTSNPN, CDR2 SVGIG (reference sequence). V trimming: 4 bases; J trimming: 3 bases; junction bases outside the gene matches: 4. The CDR3 spells CAWTQTSGYNEQFF. As DNA, the CDR3 is TGTGCCTGGACCCAGACTAGCGGCTACAATGAGCAGTTCTTC.

This sequence joins TRBV6-4 and TRBJ1-2; 9 bases match TRBD1. Trimming removed 0 bases from V and 8 bases from J; junction bases left unmatched: 10. Germline-derived CDR1 and CDR2 are MRHNA and SNTAGT. The CDR3 covers 16 residues. The DNA of the CDR3 is TGTGCCAGCAGTGACTCGATAAGGACAGGGGTTCAGGGCTACACCTTC. Protein product: CASSDSIRTGVQGYTF.

The rearrangement links TRBV6-6 to TRBJ2-7; D gene uncertain. This CDR3 is built from 14 residues. CDR1 and CDR2 (germline): MNHNY, SVGAGI (reference sequence). V was trimmed by 6 bases and J by 1 base, leaving 13 bases between them. The CDR3 here is CASSVSAGSYEQYF. CDR3 nucleotide sequence: TGTGCCAGCAGCGTCTCGGCCGGGTCCTACGAGCAGTACTTC.

The chain has TRBV5-1 and TRBJ2-7; 8 bases fit TRBD1. The length of the CDR3 is 15 residues. Germline assignment: CDR1 SGHRS and CDR2 YFSETQ. Trimming removed 0 bases from V and 2 bases from J; junction bases left unmatched: 4. The CDR3 reads CASSLESGGTYEQYF. DNA of the CDR3: TGCGCCAGCAGCTTGGAGTCAGGGGGCACCTACGAGCAGTACTTC.

The chain joins TRBV19 to TRBJ2-7; TRBD1 matches 10 bases. This CDR3 spans 13 amino acids. Per the germline V gene, CDR1 is LNHDA and CDR2 is SQIVND (reference sequence). With 6 bases clipped from V and 5 bases from J, the junction kept 4 bases outside the gene matches. In DNA, the CDR3 is TGTGCCAGTAGACGGGACAGGGGCCACGAGCAGTACTTC. Protein sequence: CASRRDRGHEQYF.

The chain carries TRBV12-5 and TRBJ1-5, with no clear D. Trimming took 0 bases from V and 0 from J, leaving 6 bases between them. CDR3 size: 15 residues. Germline CDR1 LGHNT, CDR2 FRNRAP. The CDR3 region is CASGLVMASNQPQHF. In DNA, the CDR3 is TGTGCTAGTGGTTTGGTAATGGCTAGCAATCAGCCCCAGCATTTT.

The chain employs TRBV18 and TRBJ1-1, with D unresolved. The CDR3 loop spans 15 amino acids. CDR1 KGHSH and CDR2 LQKENI come from the germline V gene. V gave up 3 bases and J gave up 1 base, with 12 bases separating them. The CDR3 region is CASSPSGIGNTEAFF. The CDR3 nucleotides read TGTGCCAGCTCACCCTCGGGGATAGGGAACACTGAAGCTTTCTTT.

The chain carries TRBV7-8 and TRBJ1-6, with TRBD1 matching 12 bases. The CDR3 length is 15 residues. Germline trimming cut 6 bases from V and 7 bases from J; bases unmatched to any gene: 4. CDR1 and CDR2 from the germline V gene are SGHVS and FQNEAQ. This CDR3 reads CASRGQGAGNSPLHF. CDR3 nucleotide sequence: TGTGCCAGCAGGGGACAGGGGGCTGGAAATTCACCCCTCCACTTT.

The chain combines TRBV18 with TRBJ2-7; 15 bases align to TRBD2. J lost 3 bases, V lost 3 bases, and 9 bases had no gene match. The CDR3 extends over 18 amino acids. The germline gives CDR1 KGHSH, CDR2 LQKENI. The CDR3 region is CASSPPGLAGGGIYEQYF. The CDR3 coding sequence is TGTGCCAGCTCACCCCCGGGACTAGCGGGAGGAGGAATCTACGAGCAGTACTTC.

This chain connects TRBV19 to TRBJ1-2, with D perhaps TRBD1 (5 bases). Trimming shortened V by 7 bases and J by 0 bases, and 21 bases separated the two germline ends. The germline V gene has CDR1 LNHDA and CDR2 SQIVND (reference sequence). This CDR3 has 17 residues. CDR3 loop: CASTHAWGGEANYGYTF. The DNA of the CDR3 is TGTGCCAGTACCCACGCCTGGGGAGGGGAGGCTAACTATGGCTACACCTTC.

The gene calls are TRBV5-1 and TRBJ1-5; D gene uncertain. Germline V lookup: CDR1 SGHRS, CDR2 YFSETQ. The CDR3 has 15 residues. V lost 0 bases to trimming and J lost 0 bases, with 7 bases between them. The CDR3 region has the DNA TGCGCCAGCAGCTTGGTCCAGTATAGCAATCAGCCCCAGCATTTT. This sequence encodes CASSLVQYSNQPQHF.

The chain couples TRBV29-1 to TRBJ1-2; D is ambiguous. Germline CDR1 and CDR2: SQVTM and ANQGSEA. V lost 1 base and J 8 bases, leaving 8 bases between the germline ends. The CDR3 contains 11 residues. In nucleotides, the CDR3 is TGCAGCGTTGAAGGGGAGGGCGGCTACACCTTC. Its protein is CSVEGEGGYTF.

V and J are TRBV29-1 and TRBJ1-1; the D gene is possibly TRBD1 (5 bases). The CDR3 is 14 amino acids. Germline-derived CDR1 and CDR2 are SQVTM and ANQGSEA. Deletions cut 3 bases from V and 4 bases from J, with 15 bases between. The CDR3 DNA reads TGCAGCGTTGAGGTAGCAGGGATGGGCACTGAAGCTTTCTTT. This gives the protein CSVEVAGMGTEAFF.

The chain couples TRBV27 to TRBJ2-7; D is perhaps TRBD2 (5 bases). Per germline, CDR1 MNHEY and CDR2 SMNVEV (reference sequence). This CDR3 is 14 amino acids long. V lost 3 bases and J lost 5, with 14 bases in between. The CDR3 region is CASSLSRAGDEQYF. The CDR3 DNA follows: TGTGCCAGCAGTTTGAGCCGCGCCGGGGACGAGCAGTACTTC.

V gene TRBV4-2 combines with J gene TRBJ2-5; D unresolved. This CDR3 region has 14 residues. The germline CDR1 and CDR2 sequences are LGHNA and YNFKEQ. The V gene lost 4 bases and the J gene lost 4 bases, with 13 bases spanning the gap. CDR3 nucleotides: TGTGCCAGCAGCCCCGACTTGGTAGCAGAGACCCAGTACTTC. This translates into CASSPDLVAETQYF.

The rearrangement uses TRBV27 and TRBJ1-4; TRBD1 matches at 9 bases. Germline trimming cut 6 bases from V and 9 bases from J; bases unmatched to any gene: 8. Germline CDR1 reads MNHEY; CDR2 reads SMNVEV (reference sequence). The CDR3 loop spans 14 amino acids. The CDR3 sequence: CASSPGTGRKKLFF. CDR3 DNA sequence: TGTGCCAGCAGCCCTGGGACAGGGCGTAAAAAACTGTTTTTT. Full variable domain (rest looked up from reference TRBV27 and TRBJ1-4): EAQVTQNPRYLITVTGKKLTVTCSQNMNHEYMSWYRQDPGLGLRQIYYSMNVEVTDKGDVPEGYKVSRKEKRNFPLILESPSPNQTSLYFCASSPGTGRKKLFFGSGTQLSVL.

The chain joins TRBV28 to TRBJ2-7, with 7 bases lining up with TRBD1. Germline lookup yields CDR1 MDHEN and CDR2 SYDVKM. This CDR3 is 16 amino acids long. Trimming cost V 4 bases and J 2 bases; bases outside gene matches: 11. In DNA, the CDR3 is TGTGCCAGCAGTTACGCTACCAGACAGGGAGCCTACGAGCAGTACTTC. This sequence encodes CASSYATRQGAYEQYF.

CDR3 nucleotide sequence: TGTGCCAGCAGTGAAGGAGTAGCGGGCCCTTACGAGCAGTACTTC. Protein: CASSEGVAGPYEQYF. The V gene is TRBV25-1, the J gene TRBJ2-7; 7 bases line up with TRBD2. Per germline, CDR1 MGHDK and CDR2 SYGVNS. The trim removed 2 bases at V and 4 bases at J, leaving 8 bases unmatched. The CDR3 runs to 15 residues.

The chain carries TRBV5-1 and TRBJ2-1; TRBD2 matches 13 bases. This CDR3 has 15 amino acids. The germline CDR1 and CDR2 sequences are SGHRS and YFSETQ. V gave up 4 bases and J gave up 4 bases; unmatched junction bases: 2. The CDR3 sequence is CASSLGLAGYNEQFF. The CDR3 DNA reads TGCGCCAGCAGCCTGGGACTAGCGGGATACAATGAGCAGTTCTTC.

This clone was detected only a few times. This rearrangement joins TRBV18 to TRBJ2-3, with TRBD2 matching 9 bases. The CDR3 sequence is 16 residues long. Trimming at V came to 3 bases and at J to 4 bases, leaving 8 bases not matched to a gene. Germline-derived CDR1 and CDR2 are KGHSH and LQKENI. CDR3: CASSPLSGGFADTQYF. CDR3 in DNA: TGTGCCAGCTCACCGCTTAGCGGGGGTTTCGCAGATACGCAGTATTTT.

The chain recombines TRBV2 with TRBJ2-5; the D is unclear. The CDR3 runs to 12 residues. Trimming left V 5 bases short and J 5 bases short, with 9 bases between. Germline lookup yields CDR1 SNHLY and CDR2 FYNNEI. The CDR3 DNA reads TGTGCCAGCAGTCGCCGGTCGGAGACCCAGTACTTC. It yields the protein CASSRRSETQYF. The whole variable domain, remainder taken from reference TRBV2 and TRBJ2-5, is EPEVTQTPSHQVTQMGQEVILRCVPISNHLYFYWYRQILGQKVEFLVSFYNNEISEKSEIFDDQFSVERPDGSNFTLKIRSTKLEDSAMYFCASSRRSETQYFGPGTRLLVL.

This clone has just a few counts. The chain is built from TRBV14 and TRBJ2-7; 9 bases map to TRBD2. This CDR3 is built from 15 residues. The J segment lost 2 bases and the V segment lost 1 base, leaving 3 bases of the junction unmatched. Germline V gene sequence: CDR1 SGHDN, CDR2 FVKESK. CDR3 in DNA: TGTGCCAGCAGCCAAGGGCCTAGCGGGACCTACGAGCAGTACTTC. Translation gives CASSQGPSGTYEQYF.

DNA for the CDR3: TGTGCCAGCAGCTCCCAGGGTGACCTTCAAGAGACCCAGTACTTC. Translation: CASSSQGDLQETQYF. The chain employs TRBV7-9 and TRBJ2-5; D perhaps matches TRBD1 (5 bases). Trimming removed 4 bases from V and 2 bases from J, with 14 bases in between. CDR1 is SEHNR and CDR2 is FQNEAQ in the germline V gene (reference sequence). This CDR3 contains 15 residues.

This chain connects TRBV7-3 to TRBJ2-1; 12 bases agree with TRBD2. V trimming: 2 bases; J trimming: 9 bases; junction bases outside the gene matches: 8. Germline V CDR1 and CDR2: SGHTA, FQGTGA. The CDR3 is 16 amino acids. CDR3 coding DNA: TGTGCCAGCAGCTTATCACGGACTAGCGGGGTGGGTGAGCAGTTCTTC. This codes for CASSLSRTSGVGEQFF.

The chain uses TRBV11-3 and TRBJ2-7; D is uncertain. There are 15 residues in the CDR3. Germline CDR1 reads SGHNT; CDR2 reads YENEEA. V was cut by 5 bases and J by 2 bases, with 16 bases left in between. The CDR3 spells CASSPEEPPPYEQYF. The CDR3 coding sequence is TGTGCCAGCAGCCCCGAGGAGCCCCCCCCCTACGAGCAGTACTTC.

The chain has TRBV19 and TRBJ2-7, with TRBD2 as a possible D gene (6 bases). Trimming cost V 6 bases and J 4 bases, with 22 bases left between them. This CDR3 region has 16 residues. The germline V gene encodes CDR1 LNHDA and CDR2 SQIVND (reference sequence). CDR3 loop: CASRRGGAGRSYEQYF. Here the CDR3 DNA reads TGTGCCAGTAGACGCGGCGGGGCAGGGCGATCATACGAGCAGTACTTC.

The chain uses TRBV4-1 and TRBJ2-1, with D unresolved. The CDR3 runs 15 residues. V shed 4 bases and J shed 6 bases, with 16 bases lying between them. Germline loops: CDR1 MGHRA, CDR2 YSYEKL. The CDR3 bases are TGCGCCAGCAGCCCAAGTGTGCACAGACCCAATGAGCAGTTCTTC. This translates into CASSPSVHRPNEQFF.